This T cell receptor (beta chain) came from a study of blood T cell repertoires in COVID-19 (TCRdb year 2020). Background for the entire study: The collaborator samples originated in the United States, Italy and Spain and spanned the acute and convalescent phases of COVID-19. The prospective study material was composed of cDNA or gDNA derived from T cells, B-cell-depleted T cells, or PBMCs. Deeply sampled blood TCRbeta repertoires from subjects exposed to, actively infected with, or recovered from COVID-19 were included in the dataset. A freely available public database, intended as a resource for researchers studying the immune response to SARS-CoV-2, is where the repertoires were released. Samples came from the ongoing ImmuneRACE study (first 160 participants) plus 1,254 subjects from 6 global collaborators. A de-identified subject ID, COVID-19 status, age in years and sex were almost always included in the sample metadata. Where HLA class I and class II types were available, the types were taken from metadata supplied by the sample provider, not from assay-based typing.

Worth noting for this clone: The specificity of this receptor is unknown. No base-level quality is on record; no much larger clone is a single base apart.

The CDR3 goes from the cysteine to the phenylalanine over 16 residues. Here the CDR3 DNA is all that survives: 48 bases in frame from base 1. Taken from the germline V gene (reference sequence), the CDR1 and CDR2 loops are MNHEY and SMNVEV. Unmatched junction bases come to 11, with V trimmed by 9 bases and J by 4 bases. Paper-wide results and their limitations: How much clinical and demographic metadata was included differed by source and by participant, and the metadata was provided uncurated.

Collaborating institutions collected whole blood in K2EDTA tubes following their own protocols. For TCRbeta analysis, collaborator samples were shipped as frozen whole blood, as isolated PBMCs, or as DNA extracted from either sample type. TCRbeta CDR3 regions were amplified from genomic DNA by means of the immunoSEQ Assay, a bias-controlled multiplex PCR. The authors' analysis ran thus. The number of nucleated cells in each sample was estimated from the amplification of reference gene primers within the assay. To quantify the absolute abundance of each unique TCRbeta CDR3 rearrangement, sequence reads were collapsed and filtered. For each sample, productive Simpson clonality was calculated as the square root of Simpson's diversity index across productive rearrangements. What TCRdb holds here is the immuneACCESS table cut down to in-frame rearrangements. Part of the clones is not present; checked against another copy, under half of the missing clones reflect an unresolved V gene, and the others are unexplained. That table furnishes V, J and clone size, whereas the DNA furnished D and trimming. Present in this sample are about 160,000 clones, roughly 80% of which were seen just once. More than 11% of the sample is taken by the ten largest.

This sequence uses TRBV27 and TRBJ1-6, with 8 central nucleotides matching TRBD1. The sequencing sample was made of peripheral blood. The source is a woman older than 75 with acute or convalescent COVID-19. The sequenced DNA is TGTGCCAGTTTCGCAGGGGGCCAGCCTTATAATTCACCCCTCCACTTT. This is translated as CASFAGGQPYNSPLHF.